These 20 T cell receptor beta chains came from one sample sequenced in a study of T cells after yellow fever vaccination. MiXCR was run by TCRdb on the 5' RACE reads, yielding one entry per CDR3 protein. The table records about 320,000 distinct CDR3 sequences, 3.5% to 4.5% of them present only once. Material: PBMCs, obtained 15 days after the yellow fever booster vaccination. The receptors stem from a man in his late teens or twenties who received the YFV17D yellow fever vaccine.

This clonotype was observed many times. The gene calls are TRBV5-8 and TRBJ2-7; TRBD1 agrees at 8 bases. V gave up 4 bases and J gave up 5 bases; unmatched junction bases: 5. The CDR3 consists of 13 residues. CDR1 and CDR2 from the germline V gene are SGHTS and YDEGEE. Here the CDR3 reads CASSRDRYDEQYF. The CDR3 nucleotides read TGTGCCAGCAGCCGGGACAGGTATGACGAGCAGTACTTC.

This clonotype showed up many times. The chain recombines TRBV7-6 with TRBJ2-7, with D perhaps matching TRBD2 (6 bases). The V end lost 4 bases, the J end lost 5 bases, and 15 bases lay between the germline ends. The CDR3 runs to 14 residues. Germline V gene lookup returns CDR1 SGHVS and CDR2 FNYEAQ. The CDR3 sequence is CASSSVRGYHEQYF. The CDR3 nucleotides read TGTGCCAGCAGCTCAGTTCGGGGGTACCACGAGCAGTACTTC.

This chain uses TRBV5-1 with TRBJ2-2, with a tentative D call TRBD2 (6 bases). V lost 7 bases and J lost 5, with 18 bases in between. From germline, CDR1 is SGHRS and CDR2 YFSETQ. The CDR3 contains 15 residues. The CDR3 loop reads CASGPRLGPTGELFF. CDR3 bases: TGCGCCAGCGGACCCAGACTAGGCCCAACCGGGGAGCTGTTTTTT.

This clonotype appeared a few times. This chain joins TRBV4-1 and TRBJ2-5; D gene ambiguous. The CDR3 is 15 amino acids. The V gene's germline CDR1 is MGHRA and CDR2 YSYEKL. Deletions cut 0 bases from V and 5 bases from J, with 13 bases between. This chain's CDR3 is CASSQENSRAETQYF. The CDR3 DNA reads TGCGCCAGCAGCCAAGAGAATTCTAGAGCGGAGACCCAGTACTTC.

This clonotype has ten or more counts. V usage is TRBV6-6 and J usage is TRBJ2-1, with D tentatively TRBD1 or TRBD2 (5 bases each). CDR3 length: 12 residues. Germline CDR1 is MNHNY and CDR2 is SVGAGI (reference sequence). V was clipped by 4 bases and J by 9 bases, with 10 bases between them. DNA for the CDR3: TGTGCCAGCAGTTCGTCGGGGCCTGAGCAGTTCTTC. Its translation: CASSSSGPEQFF.

The sample holds many counts of this clonotype. The chain has TRBV2 and TRBJ1-1; D call uncertain. Between the trimmed V and J ends, which lost 3 bases and 0 bases, there was a span of 8 bases. Germline values: CDR1 SNHLY, CDR2 FYNNEI. The length of the CDR3 is 14 residues. The CDR3 DNA reads as TGTGCCAGCAGTGAGCGGACGTTGAACACTGAAGCTTTCTTT. Its translation is CASSERTLNTEAFF.

The rearrangement links TRBV10-3 to TRBJ2-1, with D possibly TRBD2 on 5 matching bases. V lost 2 bases and J lost 9, with 14 bases in between. This CDR3 is 14 amino acids long. CDR1 is ENHRY and CDR2 is SYGVKD in the germline V gene. CDR3 protein: CAISEKGARVEQFF. CDR3 DNA sequence: TGTGCCATCAGTGAGAAGGGAGCTCGGGTTGAGCAGTTCTTC.

V gene TRBV6-5 combines with J gene TRBJ2-2; either TRBD1 or TRBD2 may fit D (7 bases each). Germline-derived CDR1 and CDR2 are MNHEY and SVGAGI. Between the trimmed V and J ends, which lost 5 bases and 6 bases, there was a span of 13 bases. The CDR3 length is 14 residues. The DNA of the CDR3 is TGTGCCAGCAGTCAGGGGGGGCGGGCCGGGGAGCTGTTTTTT. Translating gives CASSQGGRAGELFF.

This clonotype was recorded a few times. V and J are TRBV28 and TRBJ2-7; D gene ambiguous. Germline V gene data show CDR1 as MDHEN and CDR2 as SYDVKM. With 6 bases removed from V and 4 bases from J, the gap between germline ends came to 22 bases. The CDR3 covers 16 residues. CDR3 in amino acids: CASSSTGSQQAYEQYV. DNA for the CDR3: TGTGCCAGCAGCTCTACCGGGTCCCAACAAGCTTACGAGCAGTACGTC.

There are many counts of this clonotype. The chain combines TRBV27 with TRBJ2-1, with 7 nucleotides matching TRBD2. The J segment lost 15 bases and the V segment lost 2 bases, leaving 16 bases of the junction unmatched. The CDR3 length is 15 residues. CDR1 MNHEY and CDR2 SMNVEV come from the germline V gene (reference sequence). CDR3 sequence reads: CASSLLNVGGGLLFF. DNA of the CDR3: TGTGCCAGCAGTTTACTAAATGTTGGGGGGGGACTTTTGTTCTTC.

This clonotype came up many times. The chain joins TRBV3-1 to TRBJ1-2; 10 bases match TRBD1. J lost 8 bases, V lost 0 bases, and 6 bases had no gene match. Per the germline V gene, CDR1 is LGHDT and CDR2 is YNNKEL (reference sequence). The length of the CDR3 is 15 residues. The CDR3 nucleotides are TGTGCCAGCAGCCAAGATTCAGGGACAGGGGCCGGCTACACCTTC. Residues: CASSQDSGTGAGYTF.

This clonotype was detected many times. The CDR3 coding sequence is TGTGCCAGCAGCTTAGACCCAGGAGCTAACTATGGCTACACCTTC. This encodes CASSLDPGANYGYTF. This chain connects TRBV11-2 to TRBJ1-2; no reliable D call. CDR1 is SGHAT, CDR2 FQNNGV, per germline. Trimming shortened V by 0 bases and J by 0 bases, and 8 bases separated the two germline ends. The CDR3 runs 15 residues.

The gene calls are TRBV5-1 and TRBJ2-2, with D possibly being TRBD2 (5 bases). This CDR3 is built from 15 residues. Germline lookup yields CDR1 SGHRS and CDR2 YFSETQ. V shed 4 bases and J shed 5 bases, with 15 bases lying between them. CDR3 in amino acids: CASSPRSSVTGELFF. The CDR3 DNA is TGCGCCAGCAGCCCGAGGAGTAGCGTAACCGGGGAGCTGTTTTTT.

This clonotype was counted many times. V gene TRBV20-1 combines with J gene TRBJ1-3; no clear D. CDR3 length: 15 amino acids. Germline loops: CDR1 DFQATT, CDR2 SNEGSKA (reference sequence). V was pared by 3 bases and J by 0 bases, with 12 bases between. This CDR3 reads CSASVGVISGNTIYF. Here the CDR3 DNA reads TGCAGTGCTAGTGTAGGCGTTATCTCTGGAAACACCATATATTTT.

The chain is built from TRBV6-5 and TRBJ1-4; 10 positions match TRBD1. This CDR3 region has 14 residues. V trimming: 5 bases; J trimming: 6 bases; junction bases outside the gene matches: 3. Germline CDR1 MNHEY, CDR2 SVGAGI. This CDR3 reads CASSRTGGYEKLFF. CDR3 coding DNA: TGTGCCAGCAGTCGGACAGGGGGTTATGAAAAACTGTTTTTT.

This clonotype was recorded at least ten times. The rearrangement uses TRBV10-3 and TRBJ1-2, with D maybe TRBD1 (5 bases). This CDR3 is 17 amino acids long. Germline CDR1 and CDR2: ENHRY and SYGVKD. Trimming left V 3 bases short and J 7 bases short, with 24 bases between. CDR3 region: CAISDFKWGGGIRGYTF. The CDR3 region has the DNA TGTGCCATCAGTGACTTCAAATGGGGGGGAGGAATTCGTGGCTACACCTTC.

This clonotype was observed a handful of times. The chain joins TRBV12-3 or TRBV12-4 to TRBJ1-3; TRBD1 might be the D (5 bases). The CDR3 covers 14 residues. Trimming pared 3 bases from V and 3 bases from J, leaving 9 bases between. The CDR3 DNA reads TGTGCCAGCAGTTTTTGGGGGATTGGAAACACCATATATTTT. Translated: CASSFWGIGNTIYF.

The rearrangement uses TRBV11-2 and TRBJ2-3; D not certain. The CDR3 totals 15 residues. The V end was cut by 0 bases, the J end by 0 bases, with 7 bases between. CDR1 and CDR2 from the germline V gene are SGHAT and FQNNGV. In DNA form, the CDR3 reads TGTGCCAGCAGCTTAGAGTACTCTAGCACAGATACGCAGTATTTT. Translated: CASSLEYSSTDTQYF.

This clonotype occurred many times. This chain links TRBV6-2 or TRBV6-3 with TRBJ2-3; D possibly uses TRBD1 or TRBD2 (5 bases each). The germline V and J ends were trimmed by 0 bases and 14 bases, with 12 bases remaining between them. Germline V gene lookup returns CDR1 MNHEY and CDR2 SVGEGT. The CDR3 consists of 12 residues. The CDR3, as DNA: TGTGCCAGCAGTTACTCGAGGGGACCGCGGTATTTT. Amino acids: CASSYSRGPRYF.

This clonotype was counted a few times. The chain employs TRBV28 and TRBJ1-5; unclear D gene. Germline lookup yields CDR1 MDHEN and CDR2 SYDVKM. The CDR3 is made up of 13 amino acids. The V and J ends lost 10 bases and 3 bases respectively, with 13 bases between them. In DNA form, the CDR3 reads TGTGCCAACTCGCCGGGGTTCAATCAGCCCCAGCATTTT. It encodes CANSPGFNQPQHF.